This T cell receptor beta chain emerged from a study of T cell changes during pregnancy in multiple sclerosis. The method was immunoSEQ multiplex PCR; TCRdb's version includes in-frame clones alone and lacks a portion of them. The table includes approximately 48,000 clones, approximately 94% detected once. The CDR3 length is 20 residues. Trimming shortened V by 6 bases and J by 4 bases, and 30 bases separated the two germline ends. Germline V CDR1 and CDR2: LNHDA, SQIVND (reference sequence). The input for sequencing was CD4+ T cells from peripheral blood mononuclear cells, taken in the second trimester of pregnancy. The origin of this receptor is a female donor with multiple sclerosis, enrolled in a pregnancy study. The V and J genes are TRBV19 and TRBJ1-4; tentatively, D is TRBD1 (5 bases). CDR3 residues: CASSPVRGGRPQENNEKLFF. In nucleotides, the CDR3 is TGTGCCAGTAGCCCCGTCCGGGGGGGGAGACCACAGGAGAATAATGAAAAACTGTTTTTT. Together with reference TRBV19 and TRBJ1-4, the CDR3 gives the full variable domain: DGGITQSPKYLFRKEGQNVTLSCEQNLNHDAMYWYRQDPGQGLRLIYYSQIVNDFQKGDIAEGYSVSREKKESFPLTVTSAQKNPTAFYLCASSPVRGGRPQENNEKLFFGSGTQLSVL.